This TCR beta chain was sequenced in a study of siplizumab effects on memory and regulatory T cells. Study-wide results and caveats: Siplizumab significantly decreased alloreactive sequences from unstimulated CD4+ memory cells.

The CDR3 is made up of 12 amino acids. Germline V gene sequence: CDR1 MNHNY, CDR2 SVGAGI (reference sequence). V was trimmed by 2 bases and J by 5 bases, leaving 7 bases between them. Approximately 100,000 TCR templates underwent assay in every sample. Libraries were prepared by immunoSEQ multiplex PCR; TCRdb keeps only in-frame clonotypes and omits some of them. The sample carries fewer than 100,000 clones, around 95% recorded once. Points on this clone: As yet, its antigen is unknown.

Input material: CD8+ T cells sorted from blood. The chain links TRBV6-6 to TRBJ2-7; D not resolved. The receptor's source is a human donor in good health. CDR3 sequence reads: CASSYVRDEQYF. The CDR3 DNA is TGTGCCAGCAGTTACGTCCGCGACGAGCAGTACTTC.